This TCR beta chain originates from a study of shared clonotypes between healthy human individuals. Study-wide results and caveats: Four donors had approximately 4.6% of their naive CD4 clonotypes in common. Owing to a small donor count, the genetic and exposure-history diversity represented was limited.

Some clones are missing from TCRdb's copy, which holds only in-frame ones; the method was immunoSEQ multiplex PCR. The repertoire holds 2 million to 2.5 million clones, with approximately 93% as singletons. Germline lookup yields CDR1 SGHNT and CDR2 YYREEE (reference sequence). The CDR3 has 13 amino acids. V dropped 4 bases and J dropped 7 bases, with 12 bases sitting between them. In the case of this clone: No antigen is known for it.

Donors included only healthy HIV-negative adults lacking recent acute infections or vaccinations. Sequencing was carried out using naive CD4+ T cells from PBMCs. Described subset: CD45RA+ positively selected. This chain uses TRBV5-4 with TRBJ1-5, with D perhaps TRBD1 (5 bases). The sequence was obtained from a man in his late teens or twenties in good health. Some clones in this sample may be carry-over from other donors' samples. For the CDR3, the DNA is TGTGCCAGCAGCAGGGGAAGCGCCCAGCCCCAGCATTTT. Its protein product is CASSRGSAQPQHF.